This TCR beta chain was profiled in a study of CD8+CD57+ T cells in acquired aplastic anemia. Overall study findings and caveats: Between the patient and control groups, CD8+ Simpson's diversity did not differ significantly.

CD8+CD57+ cell expansion had been shown by flow cytometry in patients chosen for sequencing. Patients uniformly had severe acquired aplastic anemia. None of the patients had been given any therapy when their blood was sampled. With 0 bases removed from V and 4 bases from J, the gap between germline ends came to 4 bases. The CDR3 sequence is 13 residues long. Per the germline V gene, CDR1 is ENHRY and CDR2 is SYGVKD. By sample fraction, this clonotype is medium-sized (0.01 to 0.1%). Its antigen is not known. The template used for profiling TCR beta VDJ and CDR3 was genomic DNA. One entry per CDR3 protein, called by TCRdb with MiXCR from the reads. The sample includes roughly 240,000 distinct CDR3 sequences, approximately 45% of them seen just once.

The sample comprised sorted CD4+, CD8+, or CD8+CD57+ T cells (not recorded which) from PBMCs. The TCR was taken from a human donor with aplastic anemia. The chain is built from TRBV10-3 and TRBJ1-5; no clear D gene. CDR3 DNA: TGTGCCATCAGTGAGTCGGAGAATCAGCCCCAGCATTTT. Its protein is CAISESENQPQHF.